The 27 T cell receptor beta chains reported below all come from one sample, sequenced in a study of OX40 agonist ivuxolimab in advanced cancers. Clones were sequenced by immunoSEQ multiplex PCR, and TCRdb holds only the in-frame ones, with some missing. Of 49,000 or so clones listed, approximately 86% are singletons. This material consisted of CD4+ or CD8+ T cells sorted from blood, taken in a trial of the OX40 agonist ivuxolimab. The receptor set was obtained from an adult with an advanced solid tumor such as melanoma, head and neck, liver or kidney cancer.

The V gene is TRBV10-2, the J gene TRBJ2-1, with 9 bases matching TRBD2. Germline CDR1 and CDR2: WSHSY and SAAADI. V shed 3 bases and J 6 bases; nucleotides not matched to a gene: 6. CDR3 length: 15 amino acids. This CDR3 reads CASSDLAGHLNEQFF. The DNA of the CDR3 is TGCGCCAGCAGTGATCTAGCGGGACACCTCAATGAGCAGTTCTTC.

The count of this clone is one. This chain links TRBV5-1 with TRBJ2-7; TRBD2 is a possible D gene (6 bases). The CDR3 length is 14 residues. Per germline, CDR1 SGHRS and CDR2 YFSETQ. Trimming removed 0 bases at V and 3 bases at J, with 10 bases between. The CDR3 loop is CASSLGLALYEQYF. CDR3 nucleotide sequence: TGCGCCAGCAGCTTGGGGCTAGCGCTCTACGAGCAGTACTTC.

The genes are TRBV18 and TRBJ2-5; weak D call: TRBD1 (5 bases). The germline gives CDR1 KGHSH, CDR2 LQKENI. Deletions cut 2 bases from V and 2 bases from J, with 12 bases between. The CDR3 consists of 15 residues. CDR3 loop: CASSPNVAGQETQYF. CDR3 sequence (DNA): TGTGCCAGCTCACCAAATGTAGCAGGGCAAGAGACCCAGTACTTC.

The rearrangement joins TRBV5-6 to TRBJ2-3, with 11 bases that match TRBD2. The V segment lost 3 bases and the J segment 5 bases; nucleotides outside the gene matches: 2. The V gene's germline CDR1 is SGHDT and CDR2 YYEEEE. The length of the CDR3 is 14 residues. CDR3 nucleotides: TGTGCCAGCAGCTGGGGGACTAGCGGAGATACGCAGTATTTT. Protein sequence: CASSWGTSGDTQYF.

V gene TRBV6-4 combines with J gene TRBJ2-3; TRBD2 agrees at 8 bases. Germline CDR1 is MRHNA and CDR2 is SNTAGT. The CDR3 sequence is 15 residues long. J lost 4 bases, V lost 6 bases, and 9 bases had no gene match. The CDR3 reads CASRPNGRGADTQYF. The CDR3 DNA follows: TGTGCCAGCAGGCCGAACGGGAGGGGCGCAGATACGCAGTATTTT.

The V and J genes are TRBV13 and TRBJ1-4; D unresolved. V shed 5 bases and J shed 0 bases, with 7 bases lying between them. Germline CDR1 and CDR2: PRHDT and FYEKMQ (reference sequence). The CDR3 sequence is 14 residues long. The CDR3 sequence: CASSKRTTNEKLFF. CDR3 nucleotides: TGTGCCAGCAGCAAGCGCACAACTAATGAAAAACTGTTTTTT.

The chain is built from TRBV5-1 and TRBJ2-1; possible D gene TRBD2, 6 bases. Germline CDR1 SGHRS, CDR2 YFSETQ. V dropped 0 bases and J dropped 3 bases, with 10 bases sitting between them. The CDR3 consists of 15 residues. CDR3 amino acids: CASSLGSSDYNEQFF. CDR3 bases: TGCGCCAGCAGCTTGGGCTCTAGCGACTACAATGAGCAGTTCTTC.

A note on this clone: A junction boundary mismatches the germline segment, possibly from a read error. V and J are TRBV7-7 and TRBJ2-5; 9 bases agree with TRBD2. Germline V gene lookup returns CDR1 SSHAT and CDR2 FNYEAQ (reference sequence). This CDR3 is 15 amino acids long. The CDR3 coding sequence is TGTGCTAGCAGCCCGACGGGACTAGCCCAAGAGACCCAGTACTTC. Translating gives CASSPTGLAQETQYF.

The chain is built from TRBV6-4 and TRBJ2-3; D possibly corresponds to TRBD1 (5 bases). There are 15 residues in the CDR3. Germline V gene data show CDR1 as MRHNA and CDR2 as SNTAGT. V lost 2 bases to trimming and J lost 4 bases, with 13 bases between them. The CDR3 DNA follows: TGTGCCAGCAGTGACGGTGGACATGGGGCAGATACGCAGTATTTT. This codes for CASSDGGHGADTQYF.

J is TRBJ2-7 and V is TRBV2; maybe TRBD2 (5 bases). V was shortened by 4 bases and J by 4 bases, with 11 bases between the two germline ends. Germline CDR1 reads SNHLY; CDR2 reads FYNNEI. The CDR3 is made up of 13 amino acids. CDR3 sequence reads: CASSAGDIYEQYF. DNA for the CDR3: TGTGCCAGCAGTGCCGGGGATATTTACGAGCAGTACTTC.

V is TRBV11-1 and J is TRBJ1-2; D is uncertain. V lost 5 bases, J lost 6 bases, and 13 bases lay in between. The CDR3 spans 13 residues. Germline assignment: CDR1 SGHAT and CDR2 FQDESV (reference sequence). DNA for the CDR3: TGTGCCAGCAGCCGCGACGAAACTAATGGCTACACCTTC. Translation: CASSRDETNGYTF. Variable domain in full (rest from reference TRBV11-1 and TRBJ1-2): EAEVAQSPRYKITEKSQAVAFWCDPISGHATLYWYRQILGQGPELLVQFQDESVVDDSQLPKDRFSAERLKGVDSTLKIQPAELGDSAMYLCASSRDETNGYTFGSGTRLTVV.

This clone turned up a few times. This chain uses TRBV2 with TRBJ1-6; TRBD1 matches at 8 bases. This CDR3 contains 13 residues. The J segment lost 8 bases and the V segment lost 7 bases, leaving 4 bases of the junction unmatched. Per germline, CDR1 SNHLY and CDR2 FYNNEI. This chain's CDR3 is CASTLTGDSPLHF. DNA for the CDR3: TGTGCCAGCACCCTGACAGGGGATTCACCCCTCCACTTT. Full variable domain (rest looked up from reference TRBV2 and TRBJ1-6): EPEVTQTPSHQVTQMGQEVILRCVPISNHLYFYWYRQILGQKVEFLVSFYNNEISEKSEIFDDQFSVERPDGSNFTLKIRSTKLEDSAMYFCASTLTGDSPLHFGNGTRLTVT.

V is TRBV5-1 and J is TRBJ2-7; 10 bases are a match to TRBD1. The CDR3 runs to 18 residues. CDR1 and CDR2 (germline): SGHRS, YFSETQ. With V trimmed by 3 bases and J by 2 bases, 14 bases remained unmatched. The CDR3 region has the DNA TGCGCCAGCAGCTCCCCCAAACCGGGACAGGGGCTCGCCTACGAGCAGTACTTC. Translation: CASSSPKPGQGLAYEQYF.

The genes are TRBV4-3 and TRBJ1-2; 7 nucleotides agree with TRBD1. CDR3 length: 15 amino acids. Germline V gene sequence: CDR1 LGHNA, CDR2 YSLEER. With V trimmed by 0 bases and J by 4 bases, 5 bases remained unmatched. CDR3 loop: CASSQDGAGGYGYTF. The CDR3, as DNA: TGCGCCAGCAGCCAAGATGGGGCAGGGGGCTATGGCTACACCTTC.

The rearrangement uses TRBV27 and TRBJ1-5; a possible D gene is TRBD1 (6 bases). The CDR3 consists of 14 residues. Germline V gene lookup returns CDR1 MNHEY and CDR2 SMNVEV (reference sequence). Trimming left V 3 bases short and J 6 bases short, with 12 bases between. DNA for the CDR3: TGTGCCAGCAGTTTCAGGGGAGATAGTCAGCCCCAGCATTTT. Its translation: CASSFRGDSQPQHF.

The chain combines TRBV6-1 with TRBJ1-2, with D hard to call. Germline V lookup: CDR1 MNHNS, CDR2 SASEGT. V gave up 2 bases and J gave up 5 bases, with 18 bases separating them. The CDR3 length is 16 residues. The CDR3 loop reads CASSELASGAAYGYTF. CDR3 sequence (DNA): TGTGCCAGCAGTGAATTAGCATCTGGTGCGGCGTATGGCTACACCTTC.

The chain joins TRBV29-1 to TRBJ2-1; D remains unclear. The CDR3 contains 13 residues. Germline assignment: CDR1 SQVTM and CDR2 ANQGSEA. Here the CDR3 DNA reads TGCAGTGCCTTAGGCAGCTCCTACAATGAGCAGTTCTTC. It specifies CSALGSSYNEQFF.

The chain carries TRBV21-1 and TRBJ1-6; the table assigns TRBD1, which was not confirmed against the DNA. TRBV21-1 is flagged as a pseudogene. The CDR3 extends over 15 amino acids. The CDR3 loop reads CASSTGQGKFSPLHF. The CDR3 DNA reads TGTGCCAGCAGCACGGGACAGGGCAAATTCTCACCCCTCCACTTT.

J is TRBJ2-7 and V is TRBV9; TRBD2 agrees at 9 bases. The CDR3 extends over 14 amino acids. With 3 bases clipped from V and 3 bases from J, the junction kept 4 bases outside the gene matches. Germline lookup yields CDR1 SGDLS and CDR2 YYNGEE. This chain's CDR3 is CASSAGTSNYEQYF. The CDR3 DNA is TGTGCCAGCAGCGCCGGGACTAGCAACTACGAGCAGTACTTC.

The chain is built from TRBV11-2 and TRBJ2-3, with no clear D. CDR3 length: 12 amino acids. Germline V CDR1 and CDR2: SGHAT, FQNNGV. V gave up 2 bases and J gave up 3 bases, with 3 bases separating them. CDR3 in amino acids: CASSLRTDTQYF. CDR3 sequence (DNA): TGTGCCAGCAGCTTAAGGACAGATACGCAGTATTTT.

J is TRBJ2-1 and V is TRBV11-2, with TRBD2 matching over 7 bases. Germline V lookup: CDR1 SGHAT, CDR2 FQNNGV. The junction had 10 bases not matched to a gene; V was cut back by 3 bases and J by 5 bases. The CDR3 consists of 16 residues. The CDR3 DNA reads TGTGCCAGCAGCTTCGAACTCCGGGACTATGACAATGAGCAGTTCTTC. Translated, it gives CASSFELRDYDNEQFF. Together with reference TRBV11-2 and TRBJ2-1, the CDR3 gives the full variable domain: EAGVAQSPRYKIIEKRQSVAFWCNPISGHATLYWYQQILGQGPKLLIQFQNNGVVDDSQLPKDRFSAERLKGVDSTLKIQPAKLEDSAVYLCASSFELRDYDNEQFFGPGTRLTVL.

The V call is TRBV5-5, the J call TRBJ2-5, with D tentatively TRBD2 (7 bases). The CDR3 totals 17 residues. Germline CDR1 SGHKS, CDR2 YYEKEE (reference sequence). The V end lost 4 bases, the J end lost 3 bases, and 22 bases lay between the germline ends. CDR3 sequence (DNA): TGTGCCAGCAGCCAACTTCTAGGGGGGGCTTGGGAAGAGACCCAGTACTTC. Protein: CASSQLLGGAWEETQYF.

V and J are TRBV11-2 and TRBJ2-2, with D uncertain. V lost 0 bases and J lost 5, with 10 bases in between. Germline V gene sequence: CDR1 SGHAT, CDR2 FQNNGV. The CDR3 is 15 residues long. In nucleotides, the CDR3 is TGTGCCAGCAGCTTAGAGGTTGGAGATACCGGGGAGCTGTTTTTT. This codes for CASSLEVGDTGELFF.

This CDR3 reads CASSQTGLNQPQHF. CDR3 in DNA: TGTGCCAGCAGCCAGACAGGCCTCAATCAGCCCCAGCATTTT. The chain carries TRBV7-8 and TRBJ1-5; D perhaps matches TRBD1 (6 bases). The CDR3 extends over 14 amino acids. From germline, CDR1 is SGHVS and CDR2 FQNEAQ. The V end was cut by 5 bases, the J end by 3 bases, with 11 bases between. The variable domain in full, with the rest retrieved from reference TRBV7-8 and TRBJ1-5, is GAGVSQSPRYKVAKRGQDVALRCDPISGHVSLFWYQQALGQGPEFLTYFQNEAQLDKSGLPSDRFFAERPEGSVSTLKIQRTQQEDSAVYLCASSQTGLNQPQHFGDGTRLSIL.

The chain couples TRBV28 to TRBJ2-7, with D possibly called TRBD1 or TRBD2 (5 bases each). CDR1 is MDHEN and CDR2 is SYDVKM in the germline V gene. Trimming pared 3 bases from V and 0 bases from J, leaving 9 bases between. This CDR3 spans 14 amino acids. For the CDR3, the DNA is TGTGCCAGCAGTTTGCCAGGGAGCTCCTACGAGCAGTACTTC. Amino acid sequence: CASSLPGSSYEQYF.

The chain links TRBV5-8 to TRBJ2-7; 7 bases line up with TRBD1. The CDR3 has 14 amino acids. Trimming removed 2 bases from V and 3 bases from J; junction bases left unmatched: 5. From germline, CDR1 is SGHTS and CDR2 YDEGEE. In nucleotides, the CDR3 is TGTGCCAGCAGCTTAGAGGGGGCTAACTACGAGCAGTACTTC. Translation: CASSLEGANYEQYF.

This clone was recorded once. The CDR3 region is CASSQDPGSRETQYF. Here the CDR3 DNA reads TGCGCCAGCAGCCAAGACCCGGGCTCAAGAGAAACCCAGTACTTC. J is TRBJ2-5 and V is TRBV4-1, with unresolved D. CDR3 length: 15 residues. V lost 0 bases and J 8 bases, leaving 16 bases between the germline ends. CDR1 is MGHRA and CDR2 is YSYEKL in the germline V gene.